This T cell receptor beta chain came from a study of T cells in localized non-small cell lung cancer. Produced via immunoSEQ multiplex PCR; TCRdb's table is partial and in-frame only. Of approximately 1,500 clones listed, 36% are singletons. The sample was normal lung tissue next to the tumor, taken before any cancer treatment. The source of this sequence is a woman aged 35 to 75 with stage II lung adenocarcinoma.

This chain's CDR3 is CASSVDPGLAGGETQYF. The CDR3 bases are TGTGCCAGCAGCGTCGATCCGGGACTAGCGGGAGGGGAGACCCAGTACTTC. The chain joins TRBV9 to TRBJ2-5; 16 positions match TRBD2. The V segment lost 2 bases and the J segment 5 bases; nucleotides outside the gene matches: 6. The CDR3 sequence is 17 residues long. Germline values: CDR1 SGDLS, CDR2 YYNGEE.